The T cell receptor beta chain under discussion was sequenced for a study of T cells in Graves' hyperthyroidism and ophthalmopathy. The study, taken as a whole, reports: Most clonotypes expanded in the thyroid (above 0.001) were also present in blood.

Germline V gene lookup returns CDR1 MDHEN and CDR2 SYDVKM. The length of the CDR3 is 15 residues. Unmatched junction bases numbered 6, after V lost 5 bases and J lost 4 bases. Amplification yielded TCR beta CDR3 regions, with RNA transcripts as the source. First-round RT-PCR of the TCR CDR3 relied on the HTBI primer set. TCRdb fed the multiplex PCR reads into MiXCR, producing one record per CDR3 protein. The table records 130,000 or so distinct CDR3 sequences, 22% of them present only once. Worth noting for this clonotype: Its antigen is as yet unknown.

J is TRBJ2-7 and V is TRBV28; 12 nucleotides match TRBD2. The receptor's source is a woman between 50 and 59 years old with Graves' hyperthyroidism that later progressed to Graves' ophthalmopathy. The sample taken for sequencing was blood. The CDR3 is CASSPLTSGSYEQYF. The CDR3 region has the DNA TGTGCCAGCAGTCCACTGACTAGCGGGAGTTACGAGCAGTACTTC.